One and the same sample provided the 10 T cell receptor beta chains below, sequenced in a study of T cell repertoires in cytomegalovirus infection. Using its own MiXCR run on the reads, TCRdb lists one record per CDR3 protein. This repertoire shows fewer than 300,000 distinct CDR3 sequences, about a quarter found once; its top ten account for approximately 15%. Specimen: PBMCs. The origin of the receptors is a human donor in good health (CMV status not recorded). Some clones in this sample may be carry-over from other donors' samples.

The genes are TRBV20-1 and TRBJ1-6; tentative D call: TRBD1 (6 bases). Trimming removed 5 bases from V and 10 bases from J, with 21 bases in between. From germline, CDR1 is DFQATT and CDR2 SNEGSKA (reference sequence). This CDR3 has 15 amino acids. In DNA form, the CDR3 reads TGCAGTGCTGTCTACAGGGCCCATGAATGGTCACCCCTCCACTTT. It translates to CSAVYRAHEWSPLHF.

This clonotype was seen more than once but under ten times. The CDR3, as DNA: TGTGCCAGCTCACCACCGGGAGGACGAGACACCGGGGAGCTGTTTTTT. Its translation: CASSPPGGRDTGELFF. This chain uses TRBV18 with TRBJ2-2, with TRBD2 as a possible D gene (6 bases). The germline gives CDR1 KGHSH, CDR2 LQKENI. V lost 0 bases to trimming and J lost 3 bases, with 11 bases between them. This CDR3 region has 16 residues.

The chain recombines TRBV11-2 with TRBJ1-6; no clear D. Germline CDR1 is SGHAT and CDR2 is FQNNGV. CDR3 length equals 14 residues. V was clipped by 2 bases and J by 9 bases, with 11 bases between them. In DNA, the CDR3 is TGTGCCAGCAGCTTACTGATTAAGGGTTCACCCCTCCACTTT. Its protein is CASSLLIKGSPLHF.

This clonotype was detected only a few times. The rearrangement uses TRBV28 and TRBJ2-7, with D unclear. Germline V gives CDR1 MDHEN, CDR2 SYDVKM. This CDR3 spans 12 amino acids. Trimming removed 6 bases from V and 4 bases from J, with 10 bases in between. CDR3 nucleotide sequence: TGTGCCAGCAGGGTTTACCCTTACGAGCAGTACTTC. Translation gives CASRVYPYEQYF.

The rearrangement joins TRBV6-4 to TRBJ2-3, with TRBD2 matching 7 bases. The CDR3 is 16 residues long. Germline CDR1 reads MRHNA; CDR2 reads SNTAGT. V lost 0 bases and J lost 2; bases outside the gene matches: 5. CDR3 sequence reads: CASSDSPSGVTDTQYF. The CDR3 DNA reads TGTGCCAGCAGTGACTCGCCTAGCGGAGTCACAGATACGCAGTATTTT.

The CDR3 spells CSVEATSGASAYEQYF. Written as DNA, the CDR3 is TGCAGCGTTGAAGCCACCTCAGGGGCAAGCGCCTACGAGCAGTACTTC. The V call is TRBV29-1, the J call TRBJ2-7; possibly TRBD1 for D (6 bases). Germline lookup yields CDR1 SQVTM and CDR2 ANQGSEA. The V end was cut by 1 base, the J end by 2 bases, with 18 bases between. The CDR3 is made up of 16 amino acids.

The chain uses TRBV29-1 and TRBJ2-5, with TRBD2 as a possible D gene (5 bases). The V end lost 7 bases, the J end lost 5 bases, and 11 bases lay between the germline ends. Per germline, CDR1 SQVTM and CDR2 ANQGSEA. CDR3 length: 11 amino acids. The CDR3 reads CSGGSGETQYF. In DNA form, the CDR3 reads TGCAGCGGCGGGTCGGGGGAGACCCAGTACTTC.

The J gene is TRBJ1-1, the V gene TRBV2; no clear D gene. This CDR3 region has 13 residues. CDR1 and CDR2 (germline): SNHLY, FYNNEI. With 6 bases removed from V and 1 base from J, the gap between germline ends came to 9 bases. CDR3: CASRTGRNTEAFF. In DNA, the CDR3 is TGTGCCAGCAGGACCGGGAGGAACACTGAAGCTTTCTTT.

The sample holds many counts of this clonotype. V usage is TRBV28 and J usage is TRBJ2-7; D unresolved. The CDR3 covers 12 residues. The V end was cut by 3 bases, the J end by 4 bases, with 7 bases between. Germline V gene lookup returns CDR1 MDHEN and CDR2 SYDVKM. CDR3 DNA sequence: TGTGCCAGCAGTTTTTCCAGGTACGAGCAGTACTTC. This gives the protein CASSFSRYEQYF.

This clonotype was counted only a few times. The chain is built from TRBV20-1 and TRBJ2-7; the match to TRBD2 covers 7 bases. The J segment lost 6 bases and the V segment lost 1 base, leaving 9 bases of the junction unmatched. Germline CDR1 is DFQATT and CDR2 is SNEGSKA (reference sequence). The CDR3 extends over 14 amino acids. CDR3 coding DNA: TGCAGTGCTAGAGGGGTGGCGGGAGTGGGCGAGCAGTACTTC. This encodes CSARGVAGVGEQYF.